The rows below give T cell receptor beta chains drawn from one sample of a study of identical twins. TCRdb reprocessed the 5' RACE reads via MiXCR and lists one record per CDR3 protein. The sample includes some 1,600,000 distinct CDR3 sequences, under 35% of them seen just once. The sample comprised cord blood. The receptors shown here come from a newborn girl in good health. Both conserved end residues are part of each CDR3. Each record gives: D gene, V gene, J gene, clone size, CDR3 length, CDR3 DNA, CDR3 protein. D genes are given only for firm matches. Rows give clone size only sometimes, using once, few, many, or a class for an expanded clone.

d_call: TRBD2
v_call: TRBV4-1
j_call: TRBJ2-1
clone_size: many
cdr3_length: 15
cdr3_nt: TGCGCCAGCAGTTCCCTGGGACTACCCTACAATGAGCAGTTCTTC
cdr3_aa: CASSSLGLPYNEQFF

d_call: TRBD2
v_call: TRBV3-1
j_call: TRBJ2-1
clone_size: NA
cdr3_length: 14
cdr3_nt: TGTGCCAGCAAGCCACTAGCGGGAGGCACTGAGCAGTTCTTC
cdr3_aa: CASKPLAGGTEQFF

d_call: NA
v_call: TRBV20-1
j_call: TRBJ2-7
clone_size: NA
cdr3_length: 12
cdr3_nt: TGCAGTGCTAGTGAGGCCCCCTACGAGCAGTACTTC
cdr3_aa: CSASEAPYEQYF

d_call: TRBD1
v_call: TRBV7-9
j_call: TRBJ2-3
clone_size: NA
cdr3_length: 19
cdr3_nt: TGTGCCAGCAGCTTAGGGTGGGGGACAGGGCGTTCCTCCACAGATACGCAGTATTTT
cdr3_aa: CASSLGWGTGRSSTDTQYF

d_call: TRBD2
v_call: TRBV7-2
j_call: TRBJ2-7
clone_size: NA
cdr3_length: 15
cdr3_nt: TGTGCCAGCAGCTTAGGTGGGACTAGGCCAGTCGAGCAGTACTTC
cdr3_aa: CASSLGGTRPVEQYF

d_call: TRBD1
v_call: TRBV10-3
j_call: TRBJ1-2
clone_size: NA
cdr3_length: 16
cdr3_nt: TGTGCCATCAGTGACCACAGGGGACAGTTCAACTATGGCTACACCTTC
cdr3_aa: CAISDHRGQFNYGYTF

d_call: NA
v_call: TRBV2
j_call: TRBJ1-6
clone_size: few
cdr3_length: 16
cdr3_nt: TGTGCCAGCACCGCGGGATCAGGGCCATATAATTCACCCCTCCACTTT
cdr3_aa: CASTAGSGPYNSPLHF

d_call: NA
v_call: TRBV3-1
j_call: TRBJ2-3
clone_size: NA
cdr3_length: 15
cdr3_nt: TGTGCCAGCAGCCATCGAGGGGGGGCCACAGATACGCAGTATTTT
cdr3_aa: CASSHRGGATDTQYF

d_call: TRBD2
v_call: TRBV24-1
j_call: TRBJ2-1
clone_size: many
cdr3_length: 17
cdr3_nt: TGTGCCACCAGTGATTTTCCTAGCGGGAGCTCCTACAATGAGCAGTTCTTC
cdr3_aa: CATSDFPSGSSYNEQFF

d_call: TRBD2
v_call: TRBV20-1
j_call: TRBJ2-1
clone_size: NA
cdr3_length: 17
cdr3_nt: TGCAGTGCTAGAGATTTCGGGGGGACTAGCGGCTACAATGAGCAGTTCTTC
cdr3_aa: CSARDFGGTSGYNEQFF

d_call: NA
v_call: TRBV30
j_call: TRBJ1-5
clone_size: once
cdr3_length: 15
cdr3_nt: TGTGCCTGGGGGTTCGTCCGTAATAGCAATCAGCCCCAGCATTTT
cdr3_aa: CAWGFVRNSNQPQHF

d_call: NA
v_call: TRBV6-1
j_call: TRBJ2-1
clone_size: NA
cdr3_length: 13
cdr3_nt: TGTGCCAGCGAGGGATCCATCTACAATGAGCAGTTCTTC
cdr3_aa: CASEGSIYNEQFF

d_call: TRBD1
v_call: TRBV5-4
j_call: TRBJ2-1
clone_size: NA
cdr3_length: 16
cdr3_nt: TGTGCCAGCAGCCCCTCGGGACAGTTCCTGGGGGATGAGCAGTTCTTC
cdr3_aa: CASSPSGQFLGDEQFF

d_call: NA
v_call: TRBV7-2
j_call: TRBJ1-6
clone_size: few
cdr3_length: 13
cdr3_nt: TGTGCCAGCAGCTTTCTTTCAGATTCACCCCTCCACTTT
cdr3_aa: CASSFLSDSPLHF

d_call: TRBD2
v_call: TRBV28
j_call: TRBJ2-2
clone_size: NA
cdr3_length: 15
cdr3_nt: TGTGCCAGCTTAGCGGGAGGCCATGGCACCGGGGAGCTGTTTTTT
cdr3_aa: CASLAGGHGTGELFF

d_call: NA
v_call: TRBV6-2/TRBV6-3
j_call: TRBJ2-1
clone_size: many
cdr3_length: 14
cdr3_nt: TGTGCCAGCAGTTACTCGATACAGGATCATGAGCAGTTCTTC
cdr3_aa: CASSYSIQDHEQFF

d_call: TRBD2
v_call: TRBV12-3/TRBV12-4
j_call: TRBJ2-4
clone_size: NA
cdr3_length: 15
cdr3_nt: TGTACCAGCAGTCCCCCGCCTAGCGGCGGGGACATTCAGTACTTC
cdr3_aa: CTSSPPPSGGDIQYF

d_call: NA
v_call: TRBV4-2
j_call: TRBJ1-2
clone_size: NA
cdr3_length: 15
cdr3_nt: TGTGCCAGCAGCCAAGATCCTGGCAATAACTATGGCTACACCTTC
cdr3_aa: CASSQDPGNNYGYTF

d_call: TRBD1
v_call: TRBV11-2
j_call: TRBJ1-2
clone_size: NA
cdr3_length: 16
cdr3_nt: TGTGCCAGCAGCTCCATACGCCGACAGGGCGGCTATGGCTACACCTTC
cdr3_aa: CASSSIRRQGGYGYTF

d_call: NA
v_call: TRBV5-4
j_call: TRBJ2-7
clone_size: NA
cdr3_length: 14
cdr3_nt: TGTGCCAGCAGCTTGGGCGGGGCTACCTGCGAGCAGTACTTC
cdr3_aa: CASSLGGATCEQYF

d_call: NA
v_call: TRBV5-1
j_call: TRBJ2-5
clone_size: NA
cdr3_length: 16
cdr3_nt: TGCGCCAGCAGTCTCTCAGGAAGGTGGGAGCAAGAGACCCAGTACTTC
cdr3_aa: CASSLSGRWEQETQYF

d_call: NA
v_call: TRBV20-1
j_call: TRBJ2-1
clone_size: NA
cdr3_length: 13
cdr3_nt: TGCAGTGCTAGAGTCCTAGTTTACAATGAGCAGTTCTTC
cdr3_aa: CSARVLVYNEQFF

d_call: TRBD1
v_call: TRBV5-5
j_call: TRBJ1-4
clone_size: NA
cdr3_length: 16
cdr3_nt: TGTGCCAGCAGCTCTATATCCGGGACAGGGAATGAAAAACTGTTTTTT
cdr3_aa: CASSSISGTGNEKLFF

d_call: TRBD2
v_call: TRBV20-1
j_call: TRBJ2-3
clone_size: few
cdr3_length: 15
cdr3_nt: TGCAGTGCTAGCCGACTAGCGGGGATCACAGATACGCAGTATTTT
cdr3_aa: CSASRLAGITDTQYF

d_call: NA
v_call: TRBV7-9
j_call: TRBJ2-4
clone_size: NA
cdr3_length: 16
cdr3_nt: TGTGCCAGCAGCCCCTTACCCTCCCTAGCCAAAAACATTCAGTACTTC
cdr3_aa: CASSPLPSLAKNIQYF

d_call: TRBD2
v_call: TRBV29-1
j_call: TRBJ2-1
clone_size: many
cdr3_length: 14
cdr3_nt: TGCAGCGTTGCCCTAGCGGGAGGATGGAATGAGCAGTTCTTC
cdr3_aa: CSVALAGGWNEQFF

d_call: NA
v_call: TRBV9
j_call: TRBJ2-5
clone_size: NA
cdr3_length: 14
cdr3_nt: TGTGCCAGCAGCGCTATGGGGGGCCAAGAGACCCAGTACTTC
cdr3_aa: CASSAMGGQETQYF

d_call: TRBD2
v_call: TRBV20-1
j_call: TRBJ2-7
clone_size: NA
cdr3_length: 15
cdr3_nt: TGCAGTGCTAGGAGGGGACTAGCGGGAGCCTACGAGCAGTACTTC
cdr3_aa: CSARRGLAGAYEQYF

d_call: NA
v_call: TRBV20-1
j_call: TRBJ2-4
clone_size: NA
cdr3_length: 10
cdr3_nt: TGCAGTGCTACCTCGACTGGTAGGTACTTC
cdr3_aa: CSATSTGRYF

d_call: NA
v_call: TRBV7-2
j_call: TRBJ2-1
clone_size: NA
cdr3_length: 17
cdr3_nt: TGTGCCAGCAGCTTTGACGCGTCGGGGGGCCCCTACAATGAGCAGTTCTTC
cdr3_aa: CASSFDASGGPYNEQFF

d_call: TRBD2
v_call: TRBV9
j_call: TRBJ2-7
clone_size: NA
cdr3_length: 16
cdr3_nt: TGTGCCAGCAGCGTAGGGGCTAGCGGGGGCTCCTACGAGCAGTACTTC
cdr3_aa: CASSVGASGGSYEQYF

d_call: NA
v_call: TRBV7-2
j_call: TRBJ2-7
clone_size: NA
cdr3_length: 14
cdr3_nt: TGTGCCAGCAGCTTAGATAGGCTCCACTACGAGCAGTACTTC
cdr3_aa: CASSLDRLHYEQYF

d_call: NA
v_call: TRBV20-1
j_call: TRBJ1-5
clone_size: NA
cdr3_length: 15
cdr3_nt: TGCAGTGCTCCCACAGGGATCAGCGGCAATCAGCCCCAGCATTTT
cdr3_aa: CSAPTGISGNQPQHF

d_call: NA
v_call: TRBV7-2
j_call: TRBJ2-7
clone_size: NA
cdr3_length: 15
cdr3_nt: TGTGCCAGCAGCCGACTACTCAGCTCCTACAATGAGCAGTACTTC
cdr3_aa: CASSRLLSSYNEQYF

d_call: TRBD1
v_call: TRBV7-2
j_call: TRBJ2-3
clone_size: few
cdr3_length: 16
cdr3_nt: TGTGCCAGCAGCTTAAAGCCTGCAGGGGGCATAGATACGCAGTATTTT
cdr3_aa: CASSLKPAGGIDTQYF

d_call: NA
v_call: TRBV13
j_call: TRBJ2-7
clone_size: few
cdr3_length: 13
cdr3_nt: TGTGCCAGCACATGGACGGGGGGCAATGAGCAGTACTTC
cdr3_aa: CASTWTGGNEQYF

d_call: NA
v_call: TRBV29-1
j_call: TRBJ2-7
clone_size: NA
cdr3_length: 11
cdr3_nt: TGCAGCTCTACGGACTCCTACGAGCAGTACTTC
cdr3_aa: CSSTDSYEQYF

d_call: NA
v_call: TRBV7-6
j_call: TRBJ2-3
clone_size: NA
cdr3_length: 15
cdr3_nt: TGTGCCAGCTCCCTCGTTCAGGGGCAATCGGATACGCAGTATTTT
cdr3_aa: CASSLVQGQSDTQYF

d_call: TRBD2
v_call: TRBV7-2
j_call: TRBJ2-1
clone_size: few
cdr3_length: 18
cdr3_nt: TGTGCCAGCAGCTTAGAGGGACTAGCGGGAACCTCCTACAATGAGCAGTTCTTC
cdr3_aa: CASSLEGLAGTSYNEQFF

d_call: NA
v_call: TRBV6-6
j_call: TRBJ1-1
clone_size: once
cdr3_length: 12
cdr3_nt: TGTGCCAGCAGTTACTTCGGACGAGAAGCTTTCTTT
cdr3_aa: CASSYFGREAFF

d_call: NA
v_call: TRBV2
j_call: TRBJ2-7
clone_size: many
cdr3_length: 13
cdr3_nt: TGTGCCAGCAGTTTCACGCGCTCCTACGAGCAGTACTTC
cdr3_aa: CASSFTRSYEQYF

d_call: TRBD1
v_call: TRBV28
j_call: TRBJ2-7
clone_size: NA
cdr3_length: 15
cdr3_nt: TGTGCCAGCAGTTACCCGACGAGGGACAGGCCTGAGCAGTACTTC
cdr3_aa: CASSYPTRDRPEQYF

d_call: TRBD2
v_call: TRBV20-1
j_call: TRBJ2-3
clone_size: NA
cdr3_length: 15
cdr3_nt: TGCAGTGCTAGAGTGGCTAGCGGGAGAACAGATACGCAGTATTTT
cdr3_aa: CSARVASGRTDTQYF

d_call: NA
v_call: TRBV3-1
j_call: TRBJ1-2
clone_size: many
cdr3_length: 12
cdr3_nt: TGTGCCAGCAGCCAGGGGGCTGGAGGCTACACCTTC
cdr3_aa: CASSQGAGGYTF

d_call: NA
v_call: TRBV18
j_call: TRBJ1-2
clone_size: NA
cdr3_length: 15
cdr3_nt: TGTGCCAGCTCACCAGCATTTCTGAAGGGCTTCGGCTACACCTTC
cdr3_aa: CASSPAFLKGFGYTF

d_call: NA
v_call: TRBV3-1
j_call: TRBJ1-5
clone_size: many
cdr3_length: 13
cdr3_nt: TGTGCCAGCAGTCAAGGGCTGGGGCAGCCCCAGCATTTT
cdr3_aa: CASSQGLGQPQHF

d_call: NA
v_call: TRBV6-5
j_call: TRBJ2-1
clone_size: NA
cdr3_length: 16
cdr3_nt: TGTGCCAGCAGTTACGAACCGGGACGACTTTACAATGAGCAGTTCTTC
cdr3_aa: CASSYEPGRLYNEQFF

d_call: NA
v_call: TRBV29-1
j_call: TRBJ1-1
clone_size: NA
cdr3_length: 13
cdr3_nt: TGCAGCGTTGACCAGGCCCCCTACACTGAAGCTTTCTTT
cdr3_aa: CSVDQAPYTEAFF